This T cell receptor beta chain was found in a study of spatial heterogeneity in lung cancer. In the study overall: Consistent detection of more beta-chain than alpha-chain sequences was observed. Study-wide findings and caveats: Follow-up blood showed ubiquitous expanded tumor TCRs less than blood at resection did.

This clonotype has at least ten counts. The antigen remains undetermined. In TCRdb, the 5' RACE reads were re-called with MiXCR into one record per CDR3 protein. The sample consists of more than 80,000 distinct CDR3 sequences, 9.5% to 15% of them appearing once. The germline V gene has CDR1 MNHEY and CDR2 SVGEGT. CDR3 length: 15 residues. V gave up 2 bases and J gave up 2 bases, with 10 bases separating them. Described time point: sample taken at primary tumor resection. V and J are TRBV6-2 or TRBV6-3 and TRBJ1-5; a weak D match, TRBD1 (5 bases). This sample comprised PBMCs, obtained at surgery. The sequence was collected from a male donor with early-stage non-small cell lung cancer. The CDR3 spells CASSYGGGGNQPQHF. CDR3 bases: TGTGCCAGCAGTTACGGTGGGGGAGGCAATCAGCCCCAGCATTTT.